These T cell receptor beta chains were read from a single sample in a study of cytomegalovirus exposure and HLA in healthy donors. Libraries were prepared by immunoSEQ multiplex PCR; TCRdb keeps only in-frame clonotypes and omits some of them. The data show roughly 52,000 clones, 93% seen once. The sequenced material came from PBMCs. Receptors originate from a woman aged 18-35 years in good health and CMV-seropositive. The CDR3 runs from the conserved cysteine through the conserved F or W.

V gene | CDR3 protein
TRBV29-1 | CSVETSYEQFF
TRBV5-6 | CASSLDYRQETQYF
TRBV10-1 | CASSGNREGDYNEQFF
TRBV13 | CASSLRKTSGEHSYEQYF
TRBV29-1 | CSVLNRGRRNTEAFF
TRBV7-9 | CASSQKGTGVDYGYTF
TRBV7-3 | CASSLAGGGADTQYF
TRBV7-2 | CASSFTSGGGEQFF
TRBV28 | CASSPQTGVNSPLHF
TRBV14 | CASSQDTRTGYEQYF
TRBV29-1 | CSAPGQNTEAFF
TRBV6-6 | CASSLPGTDEQYF
TRBV25-1 | CASSGTLAGYNSPLHF
TRBV14 | CASSQLPANSPLHF
TRBV28 | CASSLFGGESNQPQHF
TRBV28 | CASKGDGGRGNQPQHF
TRBV5-4 | CAGQGAVNTEAFF
TRBV5-6 | CASSLSGPLHF
TRBV5-6 | CASSFSPGGTYTGELFF
TRBV27 | CASSIGRSTEAFF
TRBV6-5 | CASSDRDRGLDTQYF
TRBV28 | CASSPPDRANLNSPLHF
TRBV7-3 | CASSFRPGGIETQYF
TRBV27 | CASSTPSRGQGLAEAFF
TRBV30 | CAWSRGAGSPLHF
TRBV5-1 | CASSLSFPNTGELFF
TRBV7-9 | CASSPGSGEQFF
TRBV7-2 | CASSRESGGVSYEQYF
TRBV5-4 | CASSLAGGATNTEAFF
TRBV11-2 | CASSFDREGGYTF
TRBV5-1 | CASSSQGADTGELFF
TRBV7-9 | CASSGRQFPAFF
TRBV6-4 | CASSEASNTEAFF
TRBV6-4 | CASSRSGGPTDTQYF
TRBV7-9 | CASSRGTADYGYTF
TRBV9 | CASSVAAGAGGNTIYF
TRBV27 | CASSSVGTGGGKLFF
TRBV29-1 | CSVGTGANTGELFF
TRBV14 | CASSQGLAGPYNEQFF
TRBV6-6 | CASSFVDRPGGEQYF
TRBV6-1 | CASTEGTGTEKLFF
TRBV28 | CASSFSGSGANVLTF
TRBV2 | CAGSGRGVRTGELFF
TRBV30 | CACWGGNEKLFF
TRBV6-1 | CASSEGRGSDEQYF
TRBV4-1 | CASSQDRDTEQFF
TRBV28 | CASSKPGQDFTGELFF
TRBV29-1 | CSVGDYSEAFF
TRBV19 | CASSMGGVEQFF
TRBV28 | CASSFALSTGNSNQPQHF
TRBV5-6 | CASSLPWDRQETQYF
TRBV5-1 | CASSSGSGNEKLFF
TRBV4-1 | CASSQDRGAPYEQYF
TRBV6-6 | CASSYSIAGSEAFF
TRBV11-2 | CASSTQRGYYNEQFF
TRBV7-8 | CASSVQGPSPETQYF